This T cell receptor (beta chain) was recovered during a study of blood T cell repertoires in COVID-19. TCRdb's copy holds only in-frame clones and misses some; the assay was immunoSEQ multiplex PCR. Of some 300,000 clones listed, 70% to 90% are singletons. V was cut by 0 bases and J by 2 bases, with 8 bases left in between. The germline V gene encodes CDR1 SGHRS and CDR2 YFSETQ. The CDR3 runs to 15 residues. Sequencing was carried out using peripheral blood. The chain is built from TRBV5-1 and TRBJ1-4; D not certain. This TCR was recovered from a woman in her 30s who had recovered from COVID-19. CDR3 nucleotides: TGCGCCAGCAGCTTGGGGATCGGGACTAATGAAAAACTGTTTTTT. Protein product: CASSLGIGTNEKLFF.